This T cell receptor beta chain was sequenced for a study of cytomegalovirus exposure and HLA in healthy donors. The primer mix had 60 Vbeta and 13 Jbeta primers. Profiling relied on immunoSEQ multiplex PCR, and the TCRdb table lists in-frame clones only, not all of them. Of about 120,000 clones in the sample, less than 80% were seen once. This clone was picked up one time. Sample: PBMCs. The clonotype originates from a woman aged 40 to 49 in good health and CMV-seropositive.

CDR3 sequence: CARSLSEVNNIQYF. Written as DNA, the CDR3 is TGTGCCAGAAGCTTGTCCGAGGTTAACAACATTCAGTACTTC. The chain is built from TRBV5-3 and TRBJ2-4; D is undetermined. TRBV5-3 is an open reading frame whose function is uncertain. Trimming pared 1 base from V and 7 bases from J, leaving 12 bases between. The CDR3 is 14 amino acids.